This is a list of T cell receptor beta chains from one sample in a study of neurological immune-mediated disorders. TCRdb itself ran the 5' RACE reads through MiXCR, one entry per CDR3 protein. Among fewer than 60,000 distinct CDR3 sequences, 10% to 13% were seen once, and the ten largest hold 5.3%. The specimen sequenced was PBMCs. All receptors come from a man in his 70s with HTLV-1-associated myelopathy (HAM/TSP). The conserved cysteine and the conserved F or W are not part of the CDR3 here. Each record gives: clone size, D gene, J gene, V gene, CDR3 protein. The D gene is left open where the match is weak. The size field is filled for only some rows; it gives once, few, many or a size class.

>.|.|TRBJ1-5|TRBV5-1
ASSLGVHTGQPQH
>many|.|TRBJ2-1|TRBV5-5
ASSLVGDSYNEQF
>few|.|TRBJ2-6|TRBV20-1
SANDPLGPGANVLT
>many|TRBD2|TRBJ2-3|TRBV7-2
ASSSREGSTDTQY
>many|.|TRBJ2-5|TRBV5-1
ASSTSTGTGKTQY
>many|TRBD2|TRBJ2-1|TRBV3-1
ASSSGLAAATYNEQF
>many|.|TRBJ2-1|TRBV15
ATSRARGQNLYNEQF
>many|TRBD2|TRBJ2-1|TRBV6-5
ASSGTSGGRDNEQF
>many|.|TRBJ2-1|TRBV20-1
SARTRNNEQF
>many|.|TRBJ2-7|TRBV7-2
ASSLSGSTVGSYEQY
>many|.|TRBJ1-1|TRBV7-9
ASSSSGGLVTEAF
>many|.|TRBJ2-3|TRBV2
ASSEGQGFYTDTQY
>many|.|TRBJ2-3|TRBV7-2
ASSPLEEVTDTQY
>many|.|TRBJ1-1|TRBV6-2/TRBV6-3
ASSFRGHTEAF
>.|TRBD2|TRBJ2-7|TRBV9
ASSARGVSSFEQY
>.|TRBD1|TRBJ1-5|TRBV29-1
SVSGGSNQPQH
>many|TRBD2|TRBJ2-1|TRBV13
ASSLNGREQF
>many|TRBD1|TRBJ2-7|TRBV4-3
ASSQSPGTGPDEQY
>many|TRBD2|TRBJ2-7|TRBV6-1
ASSRLASYEQY
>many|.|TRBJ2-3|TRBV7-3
ASSFDGTRTDTQY
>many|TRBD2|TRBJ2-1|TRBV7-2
ASSLASSGRSNEQF
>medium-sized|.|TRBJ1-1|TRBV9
ASSERRVDTEAF
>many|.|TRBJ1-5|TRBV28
AGQGRGVLDQPQH
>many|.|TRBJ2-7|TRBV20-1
SVPPSMPYEQY
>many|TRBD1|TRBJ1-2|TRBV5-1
ASSSDRGQDYGYT
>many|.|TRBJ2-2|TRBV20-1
SAEAGATSNTGELF
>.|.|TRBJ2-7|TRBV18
VSSPQGTGRMRNEQY
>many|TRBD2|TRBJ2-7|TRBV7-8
ASSSWEREAGEQY
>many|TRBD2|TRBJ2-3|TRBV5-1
ASGREAEGTQY
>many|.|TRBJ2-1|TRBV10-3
AIRGTGRYEQF
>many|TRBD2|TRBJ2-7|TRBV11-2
ASKLAGAYEQY
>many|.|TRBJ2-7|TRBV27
ASSLSTGSRSYEQY
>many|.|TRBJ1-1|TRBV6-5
ASSSGLGGTEAF
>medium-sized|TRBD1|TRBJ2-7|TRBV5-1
ASSLDWQGAREQY
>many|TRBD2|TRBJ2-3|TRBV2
ASLIGAGGGRNTQY
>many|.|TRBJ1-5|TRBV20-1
SAIQGNQPQH
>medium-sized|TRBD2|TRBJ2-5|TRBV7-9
ASSQRGGPSQETQY
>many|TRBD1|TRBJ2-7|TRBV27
ASSLGQGFSYEQY
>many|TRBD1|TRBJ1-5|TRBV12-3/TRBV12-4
ASSFRQGRNQPQH
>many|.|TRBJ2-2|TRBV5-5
ASSSLRREIHGELF
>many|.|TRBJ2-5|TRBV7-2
ASSLAGASETQY